The sequence of this T cell receptor beta chain was determined in a study of T cells after yellow fever vaccination. Study conclusions and caveats: The secondary response showed a weaker magnitude and a faster peak, day 5 versus 15.

TCRdb fed the 5' RACE reads into MiXCR, producing one record per CDR3 protein. The sample lists roughly 120,000 distinct CDR3 sequences, 7.4% occurring once. In this sample, this clonotype turned up many times. What it binds is not known. CDR1 and CDR2 (germline): ENHRY, SYGVKD. There are 18 residues in the CDR3. V shed 5 bases and J 6 bases; nucleotides not matched to a gene: 19. Sequencing was performed on CD4+ T cells sorted from PBMCs, taken approximately 11 days after the first yellow fever vaccination. The receptor comes from a man aged 18 to 29 who received the YFV17D yellow fever vaccine. The V and J genes are TRBV10-3 and TRBJ2-1; 7 bases line up with TRBD1. CDR3 sequence reads: CAISTHFRGTAGPNEQFF. For the CDR3, the DNA is TGTGCCATCAGTACACATTTCCGTGGGACAGCAGGCCCCAATGAGCAGTTCTTC.